These 6 T cell receptor beta chains were all obtained from the same sample, sequenced in a study of beta chain features in type 1 diabetes. The study's findings and limits: Among all four CD4+ subsets, Type 1 diabetes patients had TCRB CDR3s that were moderately but significantly shorter.

The antigens these receptors bind are not known. The isolated RNA, all of it, was reverse transcribed, so expressed TCRB transcripts were what got sequenced. Clones were sequenced by immunoSEQ multiplex PCR, and TCRdb holds only the in-frame ones, with some missing. Found here are 140,000 to 150,000 clones, about 12% of them singletons; the top ten hold roughly 1.4%. Sequences were obtained from central memory CD4+ T cells from blood. The origin of the receptors is a man younger than 35 with type 1 diabetes.

This clone was counted a few times. This chain connects TRBV11-1 to TRBJ2-3; 8 nucleotides line up with TRBD1. From germline, CDR1 is SGHAT and CDR2 FQDESV (reference sequence). After removal of 6 bases from V and 2 bases from J, the junction contained 4 bases not matched to a gene. The CDR3 has 14 amino acids. The CDR3 DNA reads as TGTGCCAGCAGAAGGGACAGGATCACAGATACGCAGTATTTT. Amino acids: CASRRDRITDTQYF.

This clone was found a few times. V and J are TRBV30 and TRBJ2-7; the match to TRBD1 covers 8 bases. Germline-derived CDR1 and CDR2 are GTSNPN and SVGIG (reference sequence). This CDR3 has 14 residues. V lost 5 bases and J lost 0; bases outside the gene matches: 6. CDR3 loop: CAWRGTGASYEQYF. CDR3 DNA: TGTGCCTGGCGAGGGACAGGAGCCTCCTACGAGCAGTACTTC.

This clone was seen a few times. The chain joins TRBV10-3 to TRBJ2-7, with 9 bases fitting TRBD1. Germline CDR1 reads ENHRY; CDR2 reads SYGVKD. The ends lost 3 bases at V and 3 bases at J; junction bases unmatched: 6. The CDR3 extends over 15 amino acids. The CDR3 here is CAISDKDRGYYEQYF. The CDR3 region has the DNA TGTGCCATCAGTGATAAGGACAGGGGTTACTACGAGCAGTACTTC.

Only a few counts were recorded for this clone. The chain uses TRBV18 and TRBJ1-1; D gene ambiguous. The CDR3 contains 12 residues. The V end was cut by 2 bases, the J end by 11 bases, with 12 bases between. Germline CDR1 KGHSH, CDR2 LQKENI. The CDR3 DNA follows: TGTGCCAGCTCACCAGATAGGGTGTTTGCTTTCTTT. This translates into CASSPDRVFAFF.

The chain uses TRBV29-1 and TRBJ1-2, with TRBD1 as a possible D gene (5 bases). Per the germline V gene, CDR1 is SQVTM and CDR2 is ANQGSEA. This CDR3 has 12 residues. Trimming pared 3 bases from V and 2 bases from J, leaving 7 bases between. CDR3 region: CSVETENYGYTF. DNA for the CDR3: TGCAGCGTTGAGACAGAGAACTATGGCTACACCTTC.

This clone came up a few times. The rearrangement uses TRBV2 and TRBJ1-2; 10 nucleotides align to TRBD1. This CDR3 contains 14 residues. CDR1 SNHLY and CDR2 FYNNEI come from the germline V gene. V lost 7 bases, J lost 7 bases, and 9 bases stayed unmatched. CDR3 nucleotides: TGTGCCAGCACGTTGGACAGGGGGTCGACTGGCTACACCTTC. The encoded protein is CASTLDRGSTGYTF. The complete variable domain, with remaining parts taken from reference TRBV2 and TRBJ1-2, reads EPEVTQTPSHQVTQMGQEVILRCVPISNHLYFYWYRQILGQKVEFLVSFYNNEISEKSEIFDDQFSVERPDGSNFTLKIRSTKLEDSAMYFCASTLDRGSTGYTFGSGTRLTVV.